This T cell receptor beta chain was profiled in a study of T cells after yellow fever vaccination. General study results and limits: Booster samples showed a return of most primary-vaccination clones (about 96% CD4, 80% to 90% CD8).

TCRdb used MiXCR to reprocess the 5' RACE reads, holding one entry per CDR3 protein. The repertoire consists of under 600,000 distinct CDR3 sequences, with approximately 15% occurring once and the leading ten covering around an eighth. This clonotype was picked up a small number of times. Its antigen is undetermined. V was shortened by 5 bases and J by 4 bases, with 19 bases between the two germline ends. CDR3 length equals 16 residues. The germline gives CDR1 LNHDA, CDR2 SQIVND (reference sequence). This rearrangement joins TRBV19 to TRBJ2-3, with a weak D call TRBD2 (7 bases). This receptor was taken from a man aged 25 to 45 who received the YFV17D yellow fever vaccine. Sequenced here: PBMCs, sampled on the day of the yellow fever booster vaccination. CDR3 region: CASSPRGGLHADTQYF. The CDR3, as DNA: TGTGCCAGTAGTCCTAGGGGGGGACTACACGCAGATACGCAGTATTTT.